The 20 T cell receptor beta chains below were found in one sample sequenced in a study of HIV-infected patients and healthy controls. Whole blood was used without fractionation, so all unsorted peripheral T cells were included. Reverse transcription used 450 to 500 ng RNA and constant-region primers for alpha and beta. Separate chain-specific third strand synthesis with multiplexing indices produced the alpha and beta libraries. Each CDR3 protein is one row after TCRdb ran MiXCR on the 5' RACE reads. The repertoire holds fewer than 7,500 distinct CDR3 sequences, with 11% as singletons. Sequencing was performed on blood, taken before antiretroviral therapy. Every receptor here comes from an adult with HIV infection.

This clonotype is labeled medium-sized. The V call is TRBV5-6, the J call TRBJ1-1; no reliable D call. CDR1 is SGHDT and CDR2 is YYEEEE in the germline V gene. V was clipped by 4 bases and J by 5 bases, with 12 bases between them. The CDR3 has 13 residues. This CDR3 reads CASSPSSGTEAFF. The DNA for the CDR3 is TGTGCCAGCAGCCCTTCCAGCGGGACTGAAGCTTTCTTT.

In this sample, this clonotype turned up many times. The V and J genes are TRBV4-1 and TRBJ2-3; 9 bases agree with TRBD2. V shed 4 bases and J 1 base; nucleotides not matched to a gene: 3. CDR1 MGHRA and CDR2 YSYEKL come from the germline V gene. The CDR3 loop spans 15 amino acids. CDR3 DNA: TGCGCCAGCAGCCTTCGGACTAGCGGCACAGATACGCAGTATTTT. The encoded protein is CASSLRTSGTDTQYF.

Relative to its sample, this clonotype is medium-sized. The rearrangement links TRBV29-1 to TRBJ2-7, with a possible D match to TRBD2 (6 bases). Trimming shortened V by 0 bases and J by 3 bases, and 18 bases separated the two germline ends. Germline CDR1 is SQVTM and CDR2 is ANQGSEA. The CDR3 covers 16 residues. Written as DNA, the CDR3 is TGCAGCGTTGAAGATCTTTCTCGGGAGAGCAGCTACGAGCAGTACTTC. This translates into CSVEDLSRESSYEQYF.

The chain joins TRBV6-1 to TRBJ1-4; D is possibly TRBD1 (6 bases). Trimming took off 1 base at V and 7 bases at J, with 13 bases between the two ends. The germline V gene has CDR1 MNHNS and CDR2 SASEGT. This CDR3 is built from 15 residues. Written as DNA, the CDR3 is TGTGCCAGCAGTGAAGTCCGGGGAGGGGGTGAAAAACTGTTTTTT. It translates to CASSEVRGGGEKLFF.

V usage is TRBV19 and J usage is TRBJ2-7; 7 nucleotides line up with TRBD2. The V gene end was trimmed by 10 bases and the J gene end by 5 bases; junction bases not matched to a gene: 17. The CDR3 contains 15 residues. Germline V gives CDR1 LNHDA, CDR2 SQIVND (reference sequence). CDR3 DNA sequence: TGTGCCACCAGCCCCAAACGGGAGGCCCCCCACGAGCAGTACTTC. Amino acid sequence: CATSPKREAPHEQYF.

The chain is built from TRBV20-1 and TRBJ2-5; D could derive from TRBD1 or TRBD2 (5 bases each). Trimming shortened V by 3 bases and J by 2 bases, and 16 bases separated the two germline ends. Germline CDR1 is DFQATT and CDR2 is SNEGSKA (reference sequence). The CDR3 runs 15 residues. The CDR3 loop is CSASKDSEGQETQYF. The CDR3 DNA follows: TGCAGTGCTAGTAAGGATAGCGAGGGGCAAGAGACCCAGTACTTC.

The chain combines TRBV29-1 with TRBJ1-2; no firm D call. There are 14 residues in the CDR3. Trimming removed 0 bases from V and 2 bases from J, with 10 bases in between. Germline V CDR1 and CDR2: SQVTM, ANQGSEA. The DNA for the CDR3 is TGCAGCGTTGAAGATCGTGGCAGAAACTATGGCTACACCTTC. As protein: CSVEDRGRNYGYTF.

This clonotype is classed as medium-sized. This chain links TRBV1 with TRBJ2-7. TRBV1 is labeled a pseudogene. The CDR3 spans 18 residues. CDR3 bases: TGCACCAGCAGCCAAGAGAACCACCCCGACTCGAGCTCCTACGAGCAGTACTTC. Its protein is CTSSQENHPDSSSYEQYF.

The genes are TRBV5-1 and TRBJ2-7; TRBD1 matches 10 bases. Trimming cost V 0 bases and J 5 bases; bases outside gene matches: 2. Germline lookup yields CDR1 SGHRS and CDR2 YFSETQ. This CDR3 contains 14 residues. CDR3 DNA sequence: TGCGCCAGCAGCTTGGGACAGGGGGCCCACGAGCAGTACTTC. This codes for CASSLGQGAHEQYF.

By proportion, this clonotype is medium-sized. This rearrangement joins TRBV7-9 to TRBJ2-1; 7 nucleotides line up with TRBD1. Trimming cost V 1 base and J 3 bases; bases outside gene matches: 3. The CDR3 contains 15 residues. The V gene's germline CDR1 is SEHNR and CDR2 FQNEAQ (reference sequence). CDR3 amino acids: CASSLEGQIYNEQFF. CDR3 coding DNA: TGTGCCAGCAGCTTAGAGGGACAGATCTACAATGAGCAGTTCTTC.

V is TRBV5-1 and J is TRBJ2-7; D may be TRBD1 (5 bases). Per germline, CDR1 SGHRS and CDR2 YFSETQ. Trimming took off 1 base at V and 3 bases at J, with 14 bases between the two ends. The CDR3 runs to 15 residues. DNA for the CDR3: TGCGCCAGCAGCTTGCAGGGTCCTATCAACTACGAGCAGTACTTC. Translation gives CASSLQGPINYEQYF.

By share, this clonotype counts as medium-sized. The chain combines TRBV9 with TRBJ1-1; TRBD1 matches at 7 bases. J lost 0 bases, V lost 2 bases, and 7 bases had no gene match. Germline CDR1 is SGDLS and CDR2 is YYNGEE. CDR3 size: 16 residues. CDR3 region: CASSVGWTGLNTEAFF. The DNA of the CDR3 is TGTGCCAGCAGCGTTGGTTGGACAGGCCTGAACACTGAAGCTTTCTTT.

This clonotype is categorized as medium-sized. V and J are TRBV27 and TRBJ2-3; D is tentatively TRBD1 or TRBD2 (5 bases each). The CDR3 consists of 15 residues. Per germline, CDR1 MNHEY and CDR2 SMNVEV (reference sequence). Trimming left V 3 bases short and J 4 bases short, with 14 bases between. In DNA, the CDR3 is TGTGCCAGCAGTTTTTTCAGGGTCGGGGCAGATACGCAGTATTTT. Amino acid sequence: CASSFFRVGADTQYF.

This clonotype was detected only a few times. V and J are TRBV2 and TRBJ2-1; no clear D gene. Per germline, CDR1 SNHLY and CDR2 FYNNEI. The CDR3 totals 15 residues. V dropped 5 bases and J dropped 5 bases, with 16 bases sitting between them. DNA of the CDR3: TGTGCCAGCAGTATGAACCGACTTCCCAACAATGAGCAGTTCTTC. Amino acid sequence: CASSMNRLPNNEQFF.

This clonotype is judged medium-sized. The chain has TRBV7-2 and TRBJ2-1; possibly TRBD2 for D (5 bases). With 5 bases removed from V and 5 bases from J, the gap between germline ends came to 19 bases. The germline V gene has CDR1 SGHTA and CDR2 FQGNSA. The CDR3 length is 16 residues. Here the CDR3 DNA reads TGTGCCAGCAGCCCCTTTCGGGGATTCATAAACAATGAGCAGTTCTTC. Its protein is CASSPFRGFINNEQFF.

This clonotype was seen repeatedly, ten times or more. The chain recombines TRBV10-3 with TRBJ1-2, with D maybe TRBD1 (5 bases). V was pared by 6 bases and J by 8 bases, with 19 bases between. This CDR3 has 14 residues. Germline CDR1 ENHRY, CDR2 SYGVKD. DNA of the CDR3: TGTGCCATCAGGGGAATGAGCCCCCAGGGAGGCTACACCTTC. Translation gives CAIRGMSPQGGYTF.

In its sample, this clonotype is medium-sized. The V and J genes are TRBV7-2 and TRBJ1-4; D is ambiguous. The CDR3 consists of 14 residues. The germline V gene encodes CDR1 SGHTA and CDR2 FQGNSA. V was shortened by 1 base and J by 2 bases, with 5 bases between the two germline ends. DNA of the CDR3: TGTGCCAGCAGCTTAGTATGGACTAATGAAAAACTGTTTTTT. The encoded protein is CASSLVWTNEKLFF.

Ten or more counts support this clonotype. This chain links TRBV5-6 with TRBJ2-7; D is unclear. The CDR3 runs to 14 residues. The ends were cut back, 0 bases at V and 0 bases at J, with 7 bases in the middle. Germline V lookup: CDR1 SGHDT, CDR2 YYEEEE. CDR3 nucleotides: TGTGCCAGCAGCTTGGGCCCTGCCTCCTACGAGCAGTACTTC. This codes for CASSLGPASYEQYF.

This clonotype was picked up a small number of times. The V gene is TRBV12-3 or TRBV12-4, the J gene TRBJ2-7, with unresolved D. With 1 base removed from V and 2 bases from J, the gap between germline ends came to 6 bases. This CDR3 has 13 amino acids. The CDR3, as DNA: TGTGCCAGCAGTTTAGTGGCGGCCTACGAGCAGTACTTC. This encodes CASSLVAAYEQYF.

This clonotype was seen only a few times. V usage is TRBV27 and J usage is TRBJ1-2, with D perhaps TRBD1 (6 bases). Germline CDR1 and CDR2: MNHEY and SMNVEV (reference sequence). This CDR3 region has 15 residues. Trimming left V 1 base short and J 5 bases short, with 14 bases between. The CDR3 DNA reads TGTGCCAGCAGTTTATGGCAGGGGACGGGTTATGGCTACACCTTC. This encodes CASSLWQGTGYGYTF.